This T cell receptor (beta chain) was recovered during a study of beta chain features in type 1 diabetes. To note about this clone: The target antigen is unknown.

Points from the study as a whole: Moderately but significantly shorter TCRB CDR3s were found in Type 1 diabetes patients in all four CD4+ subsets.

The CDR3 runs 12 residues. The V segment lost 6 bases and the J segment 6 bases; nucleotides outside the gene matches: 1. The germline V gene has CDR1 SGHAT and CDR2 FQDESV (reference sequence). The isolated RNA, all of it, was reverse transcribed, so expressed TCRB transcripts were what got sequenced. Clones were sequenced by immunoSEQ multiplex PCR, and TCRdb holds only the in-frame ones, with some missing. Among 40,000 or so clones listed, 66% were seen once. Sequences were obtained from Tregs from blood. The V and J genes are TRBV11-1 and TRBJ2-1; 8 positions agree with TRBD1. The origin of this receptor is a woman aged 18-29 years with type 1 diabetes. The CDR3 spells CASSTGGNEQFF. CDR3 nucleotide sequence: TGTGCCAGCAGTACAGGGGGCAATGAGCAGTTCTTC.